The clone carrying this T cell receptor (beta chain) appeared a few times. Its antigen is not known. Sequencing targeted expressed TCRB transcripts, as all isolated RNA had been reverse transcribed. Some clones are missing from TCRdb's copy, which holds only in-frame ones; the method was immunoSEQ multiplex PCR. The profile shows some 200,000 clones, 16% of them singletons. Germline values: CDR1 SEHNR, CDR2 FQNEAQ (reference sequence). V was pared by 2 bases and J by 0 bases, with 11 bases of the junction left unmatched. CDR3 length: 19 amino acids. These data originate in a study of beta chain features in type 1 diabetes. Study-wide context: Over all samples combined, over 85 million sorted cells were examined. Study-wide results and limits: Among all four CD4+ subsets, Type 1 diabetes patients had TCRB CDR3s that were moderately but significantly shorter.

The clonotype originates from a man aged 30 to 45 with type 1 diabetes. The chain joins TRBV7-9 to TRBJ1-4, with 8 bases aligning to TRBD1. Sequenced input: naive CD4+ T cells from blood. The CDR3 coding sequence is TGTGCCAGCAGCTTACGGCGACAGGGGACCCTTGCAACTAATGAAAAACTGTTTTTT. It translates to CASSLRRQGTLATNEKLFF. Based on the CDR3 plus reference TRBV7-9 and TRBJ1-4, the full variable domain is DTGVSQNPRHKITKRGQNVTFRCDPISEHNRLYWYRQTLGQGPEFLTYFQNEAQLEKSRLLSDRFSAERPKGSFSTLEIQRTEQGDSAMYLCASSLRRQGTLATNEKLFFGSGTQLSVL.